This TCR beta chain was profiled in a study of early T cells in non-severe SARS-CoV-2 infection. About the study: It was bulk RNA from unsorted whole blood that was sequenced, and the chains were unpaired. Whole-study results and caveats: Comparison of clonotypes with VDJdb favored anti-spike CD8 responses while missing private and CD4 specificities.

CDR3 size: 17 residues. The V segment lost 5 bases and the J segment 9 bases; nucleotides outside the gene matches: 19. Germline V lookup: CDR1 MNHEY, CDR2 SMNVEV (reference sequence). Attachment of unique molecular identifiers to individual cDNA molecules was performed. TCRdb processed the 5' RACE reads anew with MiXCR; each CDR3 protein has one entry. The sample carries 30,000 or so distinct CDR3 sequences, about 5% recorded once. This clonotype was detected many times. Its specificity is unknown. This receptor was taken from an adult who was a healthcare worker with PCR-confirmed SARS-CoV-2 infection or an uninfected control (not recorded which). What was sequenced was whole blood. The chain joins TRBV27 to TRBJ2-5, with 9 bases fitting TRBD2. The DNA of the CDR3 is TGTGCCAGCAGTGCCTTTGGAGCGGGAGGCCGGCGGGGGGCCCAGTACTTC. Amino acid sequence: CASSAFGAGGRRGAQYF.